This T cell receptor (beta chain) is from a study of T cell repertoires in cytomegalovirus infection. The wider study: Recently identified HLA-C-restricted CMV epitopes were among the peptides used. In public TCR beta signatures, there were indications of both CMV infection and matching HLA type. Findings and limits, study-wide: Within the response measured ex vivo, HLA-C-restricted CMV-specific TCR beta clonotypes were dominant. Carriage of CMV together with the relevant HLA was identifiable through cumulative public TCR beta family frequency.

This clonotype was seen many times. Its antigen is currently unknown. TCRdb re-derived calls from the reads in MiXCR, one entry per CDR3 protein. The table has 700,000 to 900,000 distinct CDR3 sequences, roughly 28% seen once. The CDR3 runs to 15 residues. V trimming: 5 bases; J trimming: 2 bases; junction bases outside the gene matches: 5. From germline, CDR1 is MNHNS and CDR2 SASEGT. The sequencing used cultured CD8+ T cells from PBMCs, collected from culture after CMV antigen stimulation. The sequence was obtained from a human donor in good health (CMV status not recorded). Some clones in this sample may be carry-over from other donors' samples. This chain joins TRBV6-1 and TRBJ1-5, with 8 bases identical to TRBD1. The CDR3 protein is CASSPRGRGNQPQHF. The DNA of the CDR3 is TGTGCCAGCAGTCCCAGGGGGCGAGGCAATCAGCCCCAGCATTTT.